Listed here are 20 T cell receptor beta chains from one sample, sequenced in a study of blood T cell repertoires in COVID-19. Repertoires were generated with immunoSEQ multiplex PCR, while TCRdb's copy carries only in-frame clones and drops some. The repertoire holds some 97,000 clones, roughly 90% seen once, with approximately 7% in the top ten. The specimen was peripheral blood. These receptors came from a man aged 25-45 years in a cohort sampled during active COVID-19.

The chain recombines TRBV7-9 with TRBJ2-3, with 8 bases fitting TRBD2. Looked up from germline, CDR1 is SEHNR and CDR2 is FQNEAQ (reference sequence). The CDR3 has 19 residues. V shed 1 base and J 2 bases; nucleotides not matched to a gene: 14. The chain's CDR3 is CASSLEGDSGEYYTDTQYF. CDR3 sequence (DNA): TGTGCCAGCAGCTTAGAGGGGGATAGCGGGGAATACTACACAGATACGCAGTATTTT.

The chain joins TRBV6-6 to TRBJ1-3; 8 positions agree with TRBD1. CDR3 length: 13 amino acids. The germline gives CDR1 MNHNY, CDR2 SVGAGI (reference sequence). V shed 2 bases and J 11 bases; nucleotides not matched to a gene: 5. In nucleotides, the CDR3 is TGTGCCAGCAGTTACGTCAGGGGGCGGTCCATATATTTT. This translates into CASSYVRGRSIYF.

This chain links TRBV6-5 with TRBJ2-3; the match to TRBD2 covers 8 bases. The CDR3 spans 14 residues. The germline CDR1 and CDR2 sequences are MNHEY and SVGAGI. J gave up 4 bases and V 6 bases, and 6 bases lay outside the gene matches. CDR3 DNA sequence: TGTGCCAGCAGCGGGGGGGAGGCGGCAGATACGCAGTATTTT. Encoded protein: CASSGGEAADTQYF.

The genes are TRBV9 and TRBJ1-6; 8 bases are a match to TRBD1. The J segment lost 9 bases and the V segment lost 0 bases, leaving 2 bases of the junction unmatched. Germline values: CDR1 SGDLS, CDR2 YYNGEE. The CDR3 contains 14 residues. The CDR3 sequence: CASSVAGGGSPLHF. CDR3 DNA sequence: TGTGCCAGCAGCGTAGCAGGGGGCGGTTCACCCCTCCACTTT.

This clone appeared a single time. The rearrangement joins TRBV7-5 to TRBJ2-3; TRBD2 is the table's D call, not checked against the DNA. TRBV7-5 is a known pseudogene. This CDR3 is built from 16 residues. The CDR3: CARSLRGRAGGDTQYF. CDR3 sequence (DNA): TGTGCCAGAAGCTTAAGGGGTAGAGCGGGGGGTGATACGCAGTATTTT.

This chain joins TRBV19 and TRBJ2-2; 7 nucleotides agree with TRBD1. The V segment lost 6 bases and the J segment 0 bases; nucleotides outside the gene matches: 10. Germline loops: CDR1 LNHDA, CDR2 SQIVND (reference sequence). The CDR3 sequence is 17 residues long. The CDR3 DNA is TGTGCCAGTAGGGTTATCCCCGGGACAGCGAACACCGGGGAGCTGTTTTTT. Translation gives CASRVIPGTANTGELFF. Full variable domain (outside the CDR3, taken from reference TRBV19 and TRBJ2-2): DGGITQSPKYLFRKEGQNVTLSCEQNLNHDAMYWYRQDPGQGLRLIYYSQIVNDFQKGDIAEGYSVSREKKESFPLTVTSAQKNPTAFYLCASRVIPGTANTGELFFGEGSRLTVL.

The rearrangement links TRBV18 to TRBJ1-2; 7 bases agree with TRBD1. The ends lost 5 bases at V and 3 bases at J; junction bases unmatched: 3. Germline V CDR1 and CDR2: KGHSH, LQKENI. This CDR3 has 13 amino acids. The CDR3 DNA follows: TGTGCCAGCTCATCTACAGGGGACTATGGCTACACCTTC. Its translation is CASSSTGDYGYTF.

The chain employs TRBV4-1 and TRBJ2-1, with TRBD2 matching over 12 bases. CDR1 is MGHRA, CDR2 YSYEKL, per germline. The J segment lost 3 bases and the V segment lost 0 bases, leaving 3 bases of the junction unmatched. This CDR3 contains 17 residues. CDR3 region: CASSQDTTSGGYNEQFF. The DNA for the CDR3 is TGCGCCAGCAGCCAAGATACGACTAGCGGGGGCTACAATGAGCAGTTCTTC.

V and J are TRBV5-4 and TRBJ2-1; possible D gene TRBD1, 7 bases. Germline V gene lookup returns CDR1 SGHNT and CDR2 YYREEE (reference sequence). This CDR3 region has 14 residues. V lost 0 bases and J 8 bases, leaving 12 bases between the germline ends. The CDR3 DNA reads as TGTGCCAGCAGCTTGGAGTCAGGGGGGCATGAGCAGTTCTTC. This encodes CASSLESGGHEQFF.

J is TRBJ2-3 and V is TRBV27, with 9 nucleotides matching TRBD1. The CDR3 contains 15 residues. The trim removed 6 bases at V and 1 base at J, leaving 5 bases unmatched. CDR1 and CDR2 (germline): MNHEY, SMNVEV (reference sequence). For the CDR3, the DNA is TGTGCCAGCAGCGACAGGGGGAGAGGCACAGATACGCAGTATTTT. This gives the protein CASSDRGRGTDTQYF.

The chain carries TRBV2 and TRBJ2-1, with TRBD2 identical over 7 bases. The CDR3 loop spans 16 amino acids. Germline CDR1 reads SNHLY; CDR2 reads FYNNEI. Trimming at V came to 4 bases and at J to 0 bases, leaving 6 bases not matched to a gene. The CDR3 sequence: CASSGHGGSSYNEQFF. CDR3 coding DNA: TGTGCCAGCAGTGGGCACGGGGGGAGCTCCTACAATGAGCAGTTCTTC.

This chain uses TRBV1 with TRBJ2-3; the table gives TRBD2 as D, unverified against the DNA. TRBV1 is a recognized pseudogene. The CDR3 is 18 amino acids. The CDR3 bases are TGCACCAGCAGCCAGGCCGATGGCGGGGGGCCACCCTCGGATACGCAGTATTTT. Protein sequence: CTSSQADGGGPPSDTQYF.

This rearrangement joins TRBV7-2 to TRBJ2-3; no firm D call. This CDR3 comprises 14 residues. Trimming left V 5 bases short and J 2 bases short, with 11 bases between. Germline assignment: CDR1 SGHTA and CDR2 FQGNSA. The CDR3 spells CASSTHGHTDTQYF. CDR3 nucleotide sequence: TGTGCCAGCAGCACACATGGGCACACAGATACGCAGTATTTT. The full variable domain, rest sourced from reference TRBV7-2 and TRBJ2-3, is GAGVSQSPSNKVTEKGKDVELRCDPISGHTALYWYRQSLGQGLEFLIYFQGNSAPDKSGLPSDRFSAERTGGSVSTLTIQRTQQEDSAVYLCASSTHGHTDTQYFGPGTRLTVL.

The chain links TRBV2 to TRBJ2-7, with 7 positions matching TRBD1. The CDR3 totals 15 residues. Germline V gene data show CDR1 as SNHLY and CDR2 as FYNNEI. V gave up 4 bases and J gave up 6 bases; unmatched junction bases: 12. The CDR3 DNA is TGTGCCAGCAGTGCCCGACAGGGATTGGGGCGCGAGCAGTACTTC. This translates into CASSARQGLGREQYF.

V usage is TRBV11-2 and J usage is TRBJ2-3; a weak D match, TRBD2 (6 bases). Germline CDR1 reads SGHAT; CDR2 reads FQNNGV. This CDR3 comprises 17 residues. V lost 5 bases and J 4 bases, leaving 22 bases between the germline ends. The CDR3 nucleotides read TGTGCCAGCAGCCAACTAGCCGGGACGGCCGCGGCAGATACGCAGTATTTT. Amino acids: CASSQLAGTAAADTQYF.

This sequence joins TRBV5-1 and TRBJ2-3; TRBD2 aligns across 10 bases. CDR3 size: 17 residues. CDR1 and CDR2 from the germline V gene are SGHRS and YFSETQ. V shed 1 base, J shed 4 bases, and the junction held 9 bases outside the gene matches. The DNA for the CDR3 is TGCGCCAGCAGCTTGACAGCGGGGGGGGCCGGGGCAGATACGCAGTATTTT. This translates into CASSLTAGGAGADTQYF.

This clone has more than one count but fewer than ten. This chain links TRBV4-1 with TRBJ2-2; 10 bases agree with TRBD1. The CDR3 is 16 amino acids. Germline loops: CDR1 MGHRA, CDR2 YSYEKL. The J segment lost 5 bases and the V segment lost 5 bases, leaving 8 bases of the junction unmatched. In DNA form, the CDR3 reads TGCGCCAGCAGCGCGCAACCGGGACAGGGGACCGGGGAGCTGTTTTTT. It yields the protein CASSAQPGQGTGELFF.

The chain employs TRBV7-6 and TRBJ2-6; unclear D gene. Trimming stripped 5 bases from V and 2 bases from J, with 10 bases between. CDR1 is SGHVS, CDR2 FNYEAQ, per germline. The CDR3 is 15 amino acids. The DNA of the CDR3 is TGTGCCAGCAGCCATGCGAGTGCTGGGGCCAACGTCCTGACTTTC. Amino acids: CASSHASAGANVLTF.

About this clone: Other nucleotide sequences in the sample specify the same CDR3. The chain has TRBV6-4 and TRBJ1-1, with a possible D match to TRBD1 (5 bases). Germline-derived CDR1 and CDR2 are MRHNA and SNTAGT. CDR3 size: 13 residues. Trimming took off 2 bases at V and 1 base at J, with 5 bases between the two ends. The CDR3 spells CASSDRGNTEAFF. CDR3 nucleotides: TGTGCCAGCAGTGACAGGGGGAACACTGAAGCTTTCTTT.

The chain joins TRBV14 to TRBJ1-5; TRBD1 aligns across 7 bases. Per germline, CDR1 SGHDN and CDR2 FVKESK. J lost 7 bases, V lost 2 bases, and 2 bases had no gene match. This CDR3 comprises 13 residues. Written as DNA, the CDR3 is TGTGCCAGCAGCCAATACAGGGGCCAGCCCCAGCATTTT. This codes for CASSQYRGQPQHF.